The source of this TCR beta chain is a study of early T cells in non-severe SARS-CoV-2 infection. Overall study context: The sequenced material was bulk RNA from unsorted whole blood, and its chains were unpaired. Overall study results and limits: Comparison of clonotypes with VDJdb favored anti-spike CD8 responses while missing private and CD4 specificities.

CDR3 length: 12 residues. Looked up from germline, CDR1 is MDHEN and CDR2 is SYDVKM. V was trimmed by 7 bases and J by 6 bases, leaving 10 bases between them. This clonotype has a handful of counts. The antigen remains undetermined. Unique molecular identifiers tagged individual cDNA molecules. TCRdb recomputed calls from the 5' RACE reads with MiXCR, one row per CDR3 protein. The sample carries roughly 54,000 distinct CDR3 sequences, less than 9.5% recorded once. The source material was whole blood, sampled at baseline. This TCR was sampled from an adult who was a healthcare worker with PCR-confirmed SARS-CoV-2 infection or an uninfected control (not recorded which). V usage is TRBV28 and J usage is TRBJ1-5; D gene ambiguous. The CDR3 sequence is CASTVNSQPQHF. CDR3 sequence (DNA): TGTGCCAGCACGGTAAACAGTCAGCCCCAGCATTTT.